The rows below give T cell receptor beta chains drawn from one sample of a study of cytomegalovirus exposure and HLA in healthy donors. Profiled with immunoSEQ multiplex PCR; TCRdb holds only in-frame clones, not every one. The sample has some 64,000 clones, around 90% seen once. The sequenced sample was PBMCs. These receptors were taken from a man under 40 in good health and CMV-seropositive. The CDR3 runs from the conserved cysteine through the conserved F or W. The D gene is left open where the match is weak. Clone size is not always given. Where it is, it says once, few, many or a class for expanded clones.

-	-	TRBJ1-1	TRBV11-2	CASSFLMNTEAFF	TGTGCCAGCAGCTTTCTTATGAACACTGAAGCTTTCTTT
-	-	TRBJ1-1	TRBV30	CAWSVLRNTEAFF	TGTGCCTGGAGTGTGCTCAGAAACACTGAAGCTTTCTTT
-	-	TRBJ1-1	TRBV28	CASSLGGRGGTEAFF	TGTGCCAGCAGTTTAGGGGGGAGGGGGGGCACTGAAGCTTTCTTT
-	-	TRBJ2-7	TRBV4-1	CASSQGAPGAYEQYF	TGCGCCAGCAGCCAAGGGGCCCCGGGAGCCTACGAGCAGTACTTC
-	TRBD2	TRBJ2-3	TRBV11-3	CASSPGLAGGATDTQYF	TGTGCCAGCAGCCCGGGACTAGCGGGAGGGGCCACAGATACGCAGTATTTT
-	TRBD2	TRBJ2-7	TRBV7-9	CASSLFRLAGAKMYEQYF	TGTGCCAGCAGCTTATTTCGGCTAGCGGGGGCTAAAATGTACGAGCAGTACTTC
once	-	TRBJ1-1	TRBV4-3	CASSQGRSGNTEAFF	TGCGCCAGCAGCCAAGGCAGGTCGGGAAACACTGAAGCTTTCTTT
-	TRBD2	TRBJ2-7	TRBV6-1	CASSGWELAGSDEQYF	TGTGCCAGCAGTGGGTGGGAACTAGCGGGATCGGACGAGCAGTACTTC
-	-	TRBJ2-3	TRBV7-6	CASSLGYTDTQYF	TGTGCCAGCAGCTTAGGCTACACAGATACGCAGTATTTT
-	TRBD1	TRBJ1-1	TRBV28	CASSFGQGLNTEAFF	TGTGCCAGCAGTTTCGGACAGGGATTGAACACTGAAGCTTTCTTT
-	TRBD2	TRBJ2-7	TRBV5-6	CASSLAGGNVYEQYF	TGTGCCAGCAGCTTAGCGGGAGGGAACGTCTACGAGCAGTACTTC
-	TRBD2	TRBJ2-3	TRBV5-8	CASSLGSSGINTDTQYF	TGTGCCAGCAGCTTGGGTTCTAGCGGGATAAACACAGATACGCAGTATTTT
-	-	TRBJ2-1	TRBV28	CASSLLGPSYNEQFF	TGTGCCAGCAGTTTGTTGGGGCCCTCCTACAATGAGCAGTTCTTC
-	TRBD1	TRBJ1-5	TRBV7-9	CASGRQGGQPQHF	TGTGCCAGCGGCCGACAGGGAGGTCAGCCCCAGCATTTT
-	-	TRBJ2-1	TRBV6-5	CASSRYGENEQFF	TGTGCCAGCAGCCGTTATGGGGAGAATGAGCAGTTCTTC